This TCR beta chain is drawn from a study of cytomegalovirus exposure and HLA in healthy donors. Study conclusions and caveats: Later analysis indicated greater clonal expansion among HLA-associated TCR beta chains than among equally common other chains.

As for this clone: The target antigen is unknown.

Trimming pared 1 base from V and 3 bases from J, leaving 11 bases between. The CDR3 has 15 residues. The V gene's germline CDR1 is SGHNT and CDR2 YYREEE (reference sequence). Vbeta (60) and Jbeta (13) primers were used in the PCR. Here immunoSEQ multiplex PCR was the method, and the copy in TCRdb shows in-frame clones only, minus some. The sample has fewer than 150,000 clones, 82% seen once. The sequenced material came from PBMCs. This clonotype was obtained from a male donor in good health and CMV-seronegative. The rearrangement links TRBV5-4 to TRBJ2-1, with no clear D. This chain's CDR3 is CASSLYLALYNEQFF. CDR3 bases: TGTGCCAGCAGCTTGTATTTAGCACTCTACAATGAGCAGTTCTTC.